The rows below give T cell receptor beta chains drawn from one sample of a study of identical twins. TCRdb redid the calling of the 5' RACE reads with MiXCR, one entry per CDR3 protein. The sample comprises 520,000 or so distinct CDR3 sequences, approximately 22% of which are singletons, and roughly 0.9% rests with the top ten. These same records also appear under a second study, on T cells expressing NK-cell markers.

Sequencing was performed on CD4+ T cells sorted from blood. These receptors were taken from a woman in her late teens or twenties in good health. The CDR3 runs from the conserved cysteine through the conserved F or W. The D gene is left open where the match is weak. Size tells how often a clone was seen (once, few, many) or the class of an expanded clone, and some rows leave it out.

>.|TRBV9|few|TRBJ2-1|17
TGTGCCAGCAACCCGGGCCGGGGAGGGGGCCCCTACAATGAGCAGTTCTTC
CASNPGRGGGPYNEQFF
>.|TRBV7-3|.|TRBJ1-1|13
TGTGCCAGCAGCTTAAATTCGGTTGCTGAAGCTTTCTTT
CASSLNSVAEAFF
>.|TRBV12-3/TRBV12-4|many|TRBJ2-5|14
TGTGCCAGCAGTTTTTACGGGAGTCGGGAGACCCAGTACTTC
CASSFYGSRETQYF
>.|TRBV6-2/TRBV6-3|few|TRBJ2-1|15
TGTGCCAGCAGCCCTGCCCGAGGTAGCAGACGTGAGCAGTTCTTC
CASSPARGSRREQFF
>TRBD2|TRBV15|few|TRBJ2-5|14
TGTGCCACCAGCAGTAGCGGGATCCAAGAGACCCAGTACTTC
CATSSSGIQETQYF
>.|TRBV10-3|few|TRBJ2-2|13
TGTGCCATCAGTGGGGCTAGCGTCGGGGAGCTGTTTTTT
CAISGASVGELFF
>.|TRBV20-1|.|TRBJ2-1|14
TGCAGTGCACGTGTGGAATTGGGCTACAATGAGCAGTTCTTC
CSARVELGYNEQFF
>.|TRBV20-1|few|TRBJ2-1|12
TGCAGTGCTAGAGTTCAGGGGAGAGAGCAGTTCTTC
CSARVQGREQFF
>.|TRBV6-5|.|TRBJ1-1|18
TGTGCCAGCAGTTACTTGGCAGGGAGGGCCTTAAGGAACACTGAAGCTTTCTTT
CASSYLAGRALRNTEAFF
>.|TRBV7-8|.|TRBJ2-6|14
TGTGCCAGCAGCTTATTTAACCGAGGAAACGTCCTGACTTTC
CASSLFNRGNVLTF
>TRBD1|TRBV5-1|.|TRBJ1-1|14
TGCGCCAGCAGCTTAACAGGGGAGGGGACTGAAGCTTTCTTT
CASSLTGEGTEAFF
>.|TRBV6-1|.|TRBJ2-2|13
TGTGCCATCGCAGGGGACAACACCGGGGAGCTGTTTTTT
CAIAGDNTGELFF
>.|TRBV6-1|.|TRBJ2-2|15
TGTGCCAGCAGCCTAGGCGGGGCCCTCACCGGGGAGCTGTTTTTT
CASSLGGALTGELFF
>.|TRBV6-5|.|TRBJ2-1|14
TGTGCCAGCAGTTACCTCCCGACTAGTCATGAGCAGTTCTTC
CASSYLPTSHEQFF
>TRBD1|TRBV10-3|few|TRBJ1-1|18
TGTGCCATCAGTGATTACAAAGGGACAGGGGGCGTTGGCACTGAAGCTTTCTTT
CAISDYKGTGGVGTEAFF
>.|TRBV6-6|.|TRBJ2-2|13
TGTGCCAGCAGTATTTGGGGCACCGGGGAGCTGTTTTTT
CASSIWGTGELFF
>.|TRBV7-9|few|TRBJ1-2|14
TGTGCCAGCGTCATCCAGGGCTTGGACTATGGCTACACCTTC
CASVIQGLDYGYTF
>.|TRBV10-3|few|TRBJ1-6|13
TGTGCCATCAGGAGACCGGATAATTCACCCCTCCACTTT
CAIRRPDNSPLHF
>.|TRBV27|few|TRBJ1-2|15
TGTGCCAGCAGTTTATACAGCGGACAGAACTATGGCTACACCTTC
CASSLYSGQNYGYTF
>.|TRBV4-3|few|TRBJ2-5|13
TGCGCCAGCAGCCAGGGGGGTGGTGGAACCCAGTACTTC
CASSQGGGGTQYF
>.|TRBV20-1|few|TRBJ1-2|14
TGCAGTGCTAGAGATCATCACAGCACGGATGGCTACACCTTC
CSARDHHSTDGYTF
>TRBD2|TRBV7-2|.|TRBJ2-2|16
TGTGCCAGCAGCAAAAGACTAGCGGTGAACACCGGGGAGCTGTTTTTT
CASSKRLAVNTGELFF
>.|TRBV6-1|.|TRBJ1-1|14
TGTGCCAGCAGCATTAGTCTGGTGAACACTGAAGCTTTCTTT
CASSISLVNTEAFF
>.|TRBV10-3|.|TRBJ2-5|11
TGTGCCACCAAATTGTGGGAGACCCAGTACTTC
CATKLWETQYF
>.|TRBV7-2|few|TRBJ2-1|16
TGTGCCAGCAGCTCCCATACGCGAACGGTTACTGGTGAGCAGTTCTTC
CASSSHTRTVTGEQFF
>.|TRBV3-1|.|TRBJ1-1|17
TGTGCCAGCAGCCAAGATATTAGGGAGGGAACGAACACTGAAGCTTTCTTT
CASSQDIREGTNTEAFF
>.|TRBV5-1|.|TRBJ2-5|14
TGCGCCAGCAGCGTAAAGACTAGGGCAGAGACCCAGTACTTC
CASSVKTRAETQYF
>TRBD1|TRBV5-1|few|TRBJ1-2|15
TGCGCCAGCAGCTTGGGTCTTAGGGGGCCCTATGGCTACACCTTC
CASSLGLRGPYGYTF
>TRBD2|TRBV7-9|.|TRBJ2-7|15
TGTGCCAGCAGCTTAGAGGGCGGGAGGACCTACGAGCAGTACTTC
CASSLEGGRTYEQYF
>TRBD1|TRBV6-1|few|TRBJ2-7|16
TGTGCCAGCAGTCGCCACTCCGGGACAGGGATCTACGAGCAGTACTTC
CASSRHSGTGIYEQYF
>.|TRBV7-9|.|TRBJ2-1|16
TGTGCCAGCAGCCCTCCCCTCTACGAATTCCTTCATGAGCAGTTCTTC
CASSPPLYEFLHEQFF
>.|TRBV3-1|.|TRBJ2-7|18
TGTGCCAGCAGCCATCATTCCGCCCGATCGGGACAACATTACGAGCAGTACTTC
CASSHHSARSGQHYEQYF
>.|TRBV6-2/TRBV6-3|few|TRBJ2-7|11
TGTGCCAGCAGTTTCTTTGACGAGCAGTACTTC
CASSFFDEQYF
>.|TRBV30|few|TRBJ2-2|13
TGTGCCTGGAGTGTACACACCCCCGGGGAGCTGTTTTTT
CAWSVHTPGELFF
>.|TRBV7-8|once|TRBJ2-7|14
TGTGCCAGCAGCTTTCGTGAGGTCTCCTACGAGCAGTACTTC
CASSFREVSYEQYF
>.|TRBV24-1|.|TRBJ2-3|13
TGTGCCACCAGCGTGGGTGGCACAGATACGCAGTATTTT
CATSVGGTDTQYF
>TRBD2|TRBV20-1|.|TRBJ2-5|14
TGCAGTGCTAGCTTGACTAGCGGCAAAGAGACCCAGTACTTC
CSASLTSGKETQYF
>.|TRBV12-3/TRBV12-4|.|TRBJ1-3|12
TGTGCCAGCAGGCCCACTGGAAACACCATATATTTT
CASRPTGNTIYF
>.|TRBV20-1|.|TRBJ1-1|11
TGCAGTGCTAGTGGGGGTTCTGAAGCTTTCTTT
CSASGGSEAFF
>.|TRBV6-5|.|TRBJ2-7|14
TGTGCCAGCAGTTCCCGGACACTTCCCTACGAGCAGTACTTC
CASSSRTLPYEQYF
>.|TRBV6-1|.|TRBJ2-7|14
TGTGCCAGCAGCCTATTCCGGGCCTTATACGAGCAGTACTTC
CASSLFRALYEQYF
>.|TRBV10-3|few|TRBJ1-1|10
TGTGCCTCCGGAGTGGGTGAAGCTTTCTTT
CASGVGEAFF
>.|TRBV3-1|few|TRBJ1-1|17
TGTGCCAGCAGCCAAGAGGTCCGGGTTTGGCGGGACACTGAAGCTTTCTTT
CASSQEVRVWRDTEAFF
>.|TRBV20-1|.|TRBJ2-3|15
TGCAGCGTACTGACAGGCCTACGTAACACAGATACGCAGTATTTT
CSVLTGLRNTDTQYF
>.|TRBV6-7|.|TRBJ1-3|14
TGTGCCAGCAGTTACTTAGGTATCCCGAACACCATATATTTT
CASSYLGIPNTIYF
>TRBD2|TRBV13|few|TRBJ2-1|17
TGTGCCAGCAGCCAGGCGGGGGGGACTAGAAGTTATGGTGAGCAGTTCTTC
CASSQAGGTRSYGEQFF
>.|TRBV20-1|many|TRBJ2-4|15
TGCAGTGCTAGAGATTCTACCCAGGCCAAAAACATTCAGTACTTC
CSARDSTQAKNIQYF
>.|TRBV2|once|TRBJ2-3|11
TGTGCCAGCAGTGCACAAGATACGCAGTATTTT
CASSAQDTQYF
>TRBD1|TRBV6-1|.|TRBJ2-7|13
TGTGCCAGCAGGTCGGGACAGGCCGACGAGCAGTACTTC
CASRSGQADEQYF
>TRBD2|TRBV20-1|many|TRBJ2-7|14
TGCAGTGCTAGGCCCACTAGCGGGAGCTACGAGCAGTACTTC
CSARPTSGSYEQYF
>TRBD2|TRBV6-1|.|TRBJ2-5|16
TGTGCCAGCGGGGGACTAGCGGGAGGTCAACAAGAGACCCAGTACTTC
CASGGLAGGQQETQYF
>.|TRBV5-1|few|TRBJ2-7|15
TGCGCCAGCAGCTTCGCTCTCGGTACTGGCTACGAGCAGTACTTC
CASSFALGTGYEQYF
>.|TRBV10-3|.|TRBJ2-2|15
TGTGCCATCCTGCGGGGGCGCGGCGGCACCGGGGAGCTGTTTTTT
CAILRGRGGTGELFF